This TCR beta chain was recovered during a study of shared clonotypes between healthy human individuals. Findings and limits, study-wide: Measured sharing among donors was expected to vary with sequencing depth.

The V gene's germline CDR1 is SNHLY and CDR2 FYNNEI. Trimming stripped 8 bases from V and 2 bases from J, with 14 bases between. The CDR3 extends over 14 amino acids. The data were produced by immunoSEQ multiplex PCR, yet TCRdb's version contains in-frame clones alone and is incomplete. The sample has around 500,000 clones; around 80% are singletons. Remarks on this clone: Its antigen is as yet unknown. This likely stems from a read error, as it lies one base from a far larger clone.

The TCR sequence derives from a woman aged 35 to 49 in good health. Some clones in this sample may be carry-over from other donors' samples. The chain employs TRBV2 and TRBJ2-3; D perhaps matches TRBD1 (5 bases). Sequenced material: PBMCs. The CDR3 is CASCDSLYTDTQYF. In DNA, the CDR3 is TGTGCCAGCTGCGACAGCCTCTACACAGATACGCAGTATTTT.